The 26 T cell receptor beta chains listed next were all sequenced from one sample in a study of blood T cell repertoires in COVID-19. Clones were read by immunoSEQ multiplex PCR, and TCRdb kept only the in-frame ones, dropping some. The sample has about 20,000 clones; over 70% are singletons. The sample was peripheral blood. Every receptor here comes from a man older than 75 with active or convalescent COVID-19.

The rearrangement joins TRBV19 to TRBJ1-5; TRBD1 might be the D (6 bases). Germline CDR1 is LNHDA and CDR2 is SQIVND (reference sequence). V was shortened by 7 bases and J by 6 bases, with 13 bases between the two germline ends. This CDR3 is 13 amino acids long. The DNA of the CDR3 is TGTGCCAGTAATTTTCCAGGGGTTCAGCCCCAGCATTTT. Its protein is CASNFPGVQPQHF.

The chain couples TRBV9 to TRBJ2-7, with D perhaps TRBD2 (6 bases). Germline V gives CDR1 SGDLS, CDR2 YYNGEE. The length of the CDR3 is 14 residues. V was clipped by 3 bases and J by 2 bases, with 12 bases between them. This chain's CDR3 is CASSARDFPYEQYF. The CDR3 DNA follows: TGTGCCAGCAGCGCCCGGGACTTTCCCTACGAGCAGTACTTC.

The chain uses TRBV24-1 and TRBJ1-1; D perhaps matches TRBD1 (5 bases). The CDR3 is made up of 12 amino acids. V gave up 0 bases and J gave up 8 bases, with 6 bases separating them. CDR1 KGHDR and CDR2 SFDVKD come from the germline V gene. CDR3 sequence reads: CATSDLSGEAFF. The CDR3 DNA reads TGTGCCACCAGTGATTTGTCAGGGGAAGCTTTCTTT.

Of note for this clone: The same CDR3 also results from other DNA sequences found in this sample. The chain has TRBV2 and TRBJ1-5; 7 bases line up with TRBD1. V was clipped by 8 bases and J by 4 bases; unmatched bases: 5. Germline V CDR1 and CDR2: SNHLY, FYNNEI. This CDR3 comprises 13 residues. The CDR3 reads CASHRDSNQPQHF. DNA for the CDR3: TGTGCCAGCCACCGGGACAGTAATCAGCCCCAGCATTTT. Complete variable domain (other parts from reference TRBV2 and TRBJ1-5): EPEVTQTPSHQVTQMGQEVILRCVPISNHLYFYWYRQILGQKVEFLVSFYNNEISEKSEIFDDQFSVERPDGSNFTLKIRSTKLEDSAMYFCASHRDSNQPQHFGDGTRLSIL.

This clone was detected a few times. The chain combines TRBV7-9 with TRBJ1-1; D is possibly TRBD1 (5 bases). Germline assignment: CDR1 SEHNR and CDR2 FQNEAQ (reference sequence). V lost 8 bases to trimming and J lost 1 base, with 14 bases between them. This CDR3 has 14 residues. The CDR3, as DNA: TGTGCCAGCTCATCAGGACAACAGAACACTGAAGCTTTCTTT. Its protein product is CASSSGQQNTEAFF.

This clone was detected only a few times. The chain employs TRBV2 and TRBJ2-7; no clear D gene. The CDR3 is made up of 13 amino acids. V gave up 6 bases and J gave up 6 bases, with 15 bases separating them. Germline values: CDR1 SNHLY, CDR2 FYNNEI. CDR3 DNA: TGTGCCAGCAGCGAACCCTTCTCTGTCGAGCAGTACTTC. Translation gives CASSEPFSVEQYF.

The chain combines TRBV6-2 or TRBV6-3 with TRBJ1-3, with D possibly matching TRBD1 (5 bases). V was pared by 5 bases and J by 8 bases, with 19 bases between. Germline CDR1 MNHEY, CDR2 SVGEGT. This CDR3 spans 15 amino acids. The CDR3 bases are TGTGCCAGCAGTCGCAGGGCCCATGCTCCACACACCATATATTTT. It specifies CASSRRAHAPHTIYF.

The gene calls are TRBV20-1 and TRBJ1-1; TRBD1 matches 7 bases. V trimming: 6 bases; J trimming: 11 bases; junction bases outside the gene matches: 9. The CDR3 spans 11 residues. Germline lookup yields CDR1 DFQATT and CDR2 SNEGSKA (reference sequence). The CDR3 protein is CSAASTGVAFF. The CDR3 DNA is TGCAGTGCCGCCTCTACAGGGGTGGCTTTCTTT.

This chain joins TRBV5-8 and TRBJ2-3; TRBD1 matches at 9 bases. V gave up 4 bases and J gave up 4 bases; unmatched junction bases: 1. CDR1 is SGHTS and CDR2 is YDEGEE in the germline V gene. The length of the CDR3 is 13 residues. CDR3 coding DNA: TGTGCCAGCAGCAGGACAGGGGCAGATACGCAGTATTTT. Its translation is CASSRTGADTQYF.

V gene TRBV30 combines with J gene TRBJ2-7; TRBD2 aligns across 10 bases. J was trimmed by 2 bases and V by 5 bases; bases with no gene match: 3. The germline CDR1 and CDR2 sequences are GTSNPN and SVGIG (reference sequence). The CDR3 is 13 amino acids. CDR3 nucleotide sequence: TGTGCCTGGGGGAGCGGGAGGGCCTACGAGCAGTACTTC. Amino acids: CAWGSGRAYEQYF.

The CDR3 nucleotides read TGCGCCAGCAGCCTAGGACAGGCCACCACATCACCCCTCCACTTT. Protein sequence: CASSLGQATTSPLHF. V and J are TRBV5-1 and TRBJ1-6, with 7 bases lining up with TRBD1. The J segment lost 10 bases and the V segment lost 4 bases, leaving 11 bases of the junction unmatched. The length of the CDR3 is 15 residues. Germline-derived CDR1 and CDR2 are SGHRS and YFSETQ.

The chain employs TRBV6-5 and TRBJ1-2, with D maybe TRBD1 (6 bases). Germline V CDR1 and CDR2: MNHEY, SVGAGI. The CDR3 spans 16 residues. V lost 2 bases and J 3 bases, leaving 16 bases between the germline ends. Here the CDR3 DNA reads TGTGCCAGCAGTTACCTGAGCTCGACAGGCCACTATGGCTACACCTTC. Its protein product is CASSYLSSTGHYGYTF.

This rearrangement joins TRBV12-3 or TRBV12-4 to TRBJ2-1, with D unresolved. Trimming stripped 6 bases from V and 10 bases from J, with 13 bases between. The CDR3 loop spans 12 amino acids. The CDR3 DNA reads TGTGCCAGCAGCACAATTCAGGTGGAGCAGTTCTTC. As protein: CASSTIQVEQFF.

CDR3 loop: CASKRTGGAGNTQYF. The CDR3 DNA reads TGTGCCAGCAAGAGAACGGGAGGGGCGGGAAATACGCAGTATTTT. The chain combines TRBV7-2 with TRBJ2-3; 8 nucleotides line up with TRBD2. The V gene's germline CDR1 is SGHTA and CDR2 FQGNSA. CDR3 length: 15 amino acids. The J segment lost 7 bases and the V segment lost 7 bases, leaving 13 bases of the junction unmatched. Using reference TRBV7-2 and TRBJ2-3 for the parts outside the CDR3, the full variable domain is GAGVSQSPSNKVTEKGKDVELRCDPISGHTALYWYRQSLGQGLEFLIYFQGNSAPDKSGLPSDRFSAERTGGSVSTLTIQRTQQEDSAVYLCASKRTGGAGNTQYFGPGTRLTVL.

The V and J genes are TRBV5-1 and TRBJ1-3; the D gene is possibly TRBD1 (5 bases). The CDR3 runs to 15 residues. The germline V gene has CDR1 SGHRS and CDR2 YFSETQ. V gave up 0 bases and J gave up 6 bases, with 13 bases separating them. CDR3 sequence (DNA): TGCGCCAGCAGCTTGGCGAGCGGGGCTGTAAACACCATATATTTT. Translated, it gives CASSLASGAVNTIYF.

CDR3: CASSFDSLYGYTF. CDR3 in DNA: TGCGCCAGCAGCTTTGACAGCCTCTATGGCTACACCTTC. The chain combines TRBV5-1 with TRBJ1-2; a weak D match, TRBD1 (5 bases). The germline CDR1 and CDR2 sequences are SGHRS and YFSETQ. Trimming took 2 bases from V and 4 from J, leaving 9 bases between them. This CDR3 has 13 amino acids. Supplemented by reference TRBV5-1 and TRBJ1-2, the full variable domain reads KAGVTQTPRYLIKTRGQQVTLSCSPISGHRSVSWYQQTPGQGLQFLFEYFSETQRNKGNFPGRFSGRQFSNSRSEMNVSTLELGDSALYLCASSFDSLYGYTFGSGTRLTVV.

This clone was seen more than once but under ten times. The chain recombines TRBV20-1 with TRBJ1-2; 8 bases are a match to TRBD1. The trim removed 3 bases at V and 6 bases at J, leaving 12 bases unmatched. The CDR3 runs to 15 residues. Germline V lookup: CDR1 DFQATT, CDR2 SNEGSKA (reference sequence). The CDR3 coding sequence is TGCAGTGCTAGTAGGGACAGGAGATCGCGAGATGGCTACACCTTC. Its protein is CSASRDRRSRDGYTF.

The J gene is TRBJ1-2, the V gene TRBV5-8; 9 bases map to TRBD1. This CDR3 spans 14 amino acids. Per germline, CDR1 SGHTS and CDR2 YDEGEE. V was clipped by 4 bases and J by 3 bases; unmatched bases: 4. Here the CDR3 DNA reads TGTGCCAGCAGCAGGACAGGGGAGTACTATGGCTACACCTTC. Translation: CASSRTGEYYGYTF.

This clone was seen only once. The chain combines TRBV19 with TRBJ2-3; D is perhaps TRBD2 (6 bases). Per the germline V gene, CDR1 is LNHDA and CDR2 is SQIVND (reference sequence). The CDR3 covers 13 residues. The CDR3 coding sequence is TGTGCTACTCGAGCCTGGGGGGAGGATACGCAGTATTTT. Its translation: CATRAWGEDTQYF.

The chain couples TRBV7-2 to TRBJ2-2; possibly TRBD2 for D (5 bases). CDR3 length: 16 amino acids. V was trimmed by 2 bases and J by 6 bases, leaving 16 bases between them. Germline V gene lookup returns CDR1 SGHTA and CDR2 FQGNSA. The CDR3 DNA reads TGTGCCAGCAGCTTAACCCCTCTAGCTGGACCCGGGGAGCTGTTTTTT. Its protein is CASSLTPLAGPGELFF.

V and J are TRBV19 and TRBJ2-1; 11 nucleotides agree with TRBD2. This CDR3 comprises 13 residues. Germline V CDR1 and CDR2: LNHDA, SQIVND (reference sequence). Germline trimming cut 6 bases from V and 9 bases from J; bases unmatched to any gene: 4. CDR3 DNA sequence: TGTGCCAGTAGACTAGCGGGAGACAGTGAGCAGTTCTTC. Its translation: CASRLAGDSEQFF.

The chain joins TRBV20-1 to TRBJ2-7; weak D call: TRBD1 (6 bases). CDR1 DFQATT and CDR2 SNEGSKA come from the germline V gene (reference sequence). The CDR3 totals 15 residues. The germline V and J ends were trimmed by 6 bases and 1 base, with 19 bases remaining between them. The CDR3 sequence is CSASMGTPDSYEQYF. The DNA for the CDR3 is TGCAGTGCCAGTATGGGGACACCGGATTCCTACGAGCAGTACTTC.

The chain employs TRBV2 and TRBJ2-7, with 7 bases fitting TRBD2. Germline CDR1 SNHLY, CDR2 FYNNEI. The CDR3 contains 15 residues. Trimming at V came to 2 bases and at J to 7 bases, leaving 11 bases not matched to a gene. The CDR3 region has the DNA TGTGCCAGCAGTGAAAGTGGACTAGTGACGAGGGAGCAGTACTTC. Its translation: CASSESGLVTREQYF. The whole variable domain, remainder taken from reference TRBV2 and TRBJ2-7, is EPEVTQTPSHQVTQMGQEVILRCVPISNHLYFYWYRQILGQKVEFLVSFYNNEISEKSEIFDDQFSVERPDGSNFTLKIRSTKLEDSAMYFCASSESGLVTREQYFGPGTRLTVT.

The chain couples TRBV6-2 or TRBV6-3 to TRBJ2-1, with a tentative D call TRBD2 (5 bases). Trimming left V 0 bases short and J 5 bases short, with 11 bases between. This CDR3 spans 15 amino acids. CDR1 and CDR2 from the germline V gene are MNHEY and SVGEGT. CDR3: CASSYSSGWDNEQFF. The CDR3 DNA follows: TGTGCCAGCAGTTACTCGAGCGGATGGGACAATGAGCAGTTCTTC.

The rearrangement uses TRBV4-1 and TRBJ2-1; D gene ambiguous. V lost 2 bases and J lost 9, with 14 bases in between. CDR1 is MGHRA and CDR2 is YSYEKL in the germline V gene. The CDR3 loop spans 14 amino acids. Here the CDR3 reads CASSQPGISAEQFF. The CDR3 DNA follows: TGCGCCAGCAGCCAACCAGGCATATCGGCTGAGCAGTTCTTC.

This clone was observed once. The chain combines TRBV3-1 (or the pseudogene TRBV3-2) with TRBJ2-2; 7 bases align to TRBD1. The germline gives CDR1 LGHDT, CDR2 YNNKEL (reference sequence). This CDR3 spans 17 amino acids. The ends lost 4 bases at V and 3 bases at J; junction bases unmatched: 11. The DNA for the CDR3 is TGTGCCAGCAGCCTGCCGGAAGGGGGCTCGTACACCGGGGAGCTGTTTTTT. Protein product: CASSLPEGGSYTGELFF.